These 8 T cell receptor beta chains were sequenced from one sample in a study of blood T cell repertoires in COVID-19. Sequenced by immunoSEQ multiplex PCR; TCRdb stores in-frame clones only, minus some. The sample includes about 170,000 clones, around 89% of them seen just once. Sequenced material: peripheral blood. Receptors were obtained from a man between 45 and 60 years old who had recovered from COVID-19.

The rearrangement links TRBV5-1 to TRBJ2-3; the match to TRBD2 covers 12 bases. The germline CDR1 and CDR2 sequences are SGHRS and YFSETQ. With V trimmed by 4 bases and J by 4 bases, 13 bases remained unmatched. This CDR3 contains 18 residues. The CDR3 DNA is TGCGCCAGCAGCCAAACCAGGCCACTAGCGGGGGGCGCAGATACGCAGTATTTT. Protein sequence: CASSQTRPLAGGADTQYF.

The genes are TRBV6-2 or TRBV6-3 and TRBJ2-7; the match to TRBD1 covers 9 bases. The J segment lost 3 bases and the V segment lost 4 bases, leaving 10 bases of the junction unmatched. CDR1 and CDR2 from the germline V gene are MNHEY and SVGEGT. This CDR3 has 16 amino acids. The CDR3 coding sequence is TGTGCCAGCAGTTCCGCTCGGACAGGGGCAAACTACGAGCAGTACTTC. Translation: CASSSARTGANYEQYF.

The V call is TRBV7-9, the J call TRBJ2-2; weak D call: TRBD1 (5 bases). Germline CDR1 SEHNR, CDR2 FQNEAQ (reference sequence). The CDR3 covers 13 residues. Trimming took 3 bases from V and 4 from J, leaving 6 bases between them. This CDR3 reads CASSFTGTGELFF. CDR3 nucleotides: TGTGCCAGCAGCTTCACAGGCACCGGGGAGCTGTTTTTT.

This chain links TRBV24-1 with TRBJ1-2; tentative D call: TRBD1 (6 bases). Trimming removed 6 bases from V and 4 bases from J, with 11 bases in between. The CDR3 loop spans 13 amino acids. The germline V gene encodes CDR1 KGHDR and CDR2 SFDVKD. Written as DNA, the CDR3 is TGTGCCACCAGTTCCGGGACATTCTATGGCTACACCTTC. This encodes CATSSGTFYGYTF.

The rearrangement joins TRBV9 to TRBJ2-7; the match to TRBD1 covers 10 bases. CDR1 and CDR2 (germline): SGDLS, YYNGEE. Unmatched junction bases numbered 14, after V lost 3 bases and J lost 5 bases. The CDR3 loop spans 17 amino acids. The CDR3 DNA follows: TGTGCCAGCAGCGCCCTCCCCCCGGGACAGGGGTTAGACGAGCAGTACTTC. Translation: CASSALPPGQGLDEQYF.

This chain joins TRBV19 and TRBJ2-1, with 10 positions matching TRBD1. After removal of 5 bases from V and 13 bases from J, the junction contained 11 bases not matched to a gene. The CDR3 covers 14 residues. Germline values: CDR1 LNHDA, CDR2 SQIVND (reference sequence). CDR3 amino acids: CASSDRGLDPRQFF. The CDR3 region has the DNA TGTGCCAGTAGTGACAGGGGGCTAGATCCCCGCCAGTTCTTC.

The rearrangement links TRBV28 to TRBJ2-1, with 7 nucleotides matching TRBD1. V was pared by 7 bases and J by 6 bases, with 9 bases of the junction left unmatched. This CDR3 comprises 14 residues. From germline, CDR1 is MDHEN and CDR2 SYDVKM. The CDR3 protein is CASTGTNRGNEQFF. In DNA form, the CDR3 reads TGTGCCAGCACTGGAACAAACAGGGGCAATGAGCAGTTCTTC.

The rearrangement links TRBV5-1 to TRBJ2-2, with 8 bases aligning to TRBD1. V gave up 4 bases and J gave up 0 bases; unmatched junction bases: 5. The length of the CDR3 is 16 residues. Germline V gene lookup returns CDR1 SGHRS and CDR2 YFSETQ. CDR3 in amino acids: CASSPTGGSNTGELFF. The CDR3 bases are TGCGCCAGCAGCCCCACAGGGGGTTCGAACACCGGGGAGCTGTTTTTT.